The clone carrying this T cell receptor beta chain was seen more than once but under ten times. TCRdb called the 5' RACE reads again in MiXCR, with one record for every CDR3 protein. The sample has 200,000 to 250,000 distinct CDR3 sequences, less than 3.5% seen once. This entry comes from a study of T cells after yellow fever vaccination. V was cut by 1 base and J by 4 bases, with 25 bases left in between. The CDR3 spans 19 residues. Germline-derived CDR1 and CDR2 are MNHNS and SASEGT. The sequencing used CD4+ T cells sorted from PBMCs, collected 10 days after the yellow fever booster vaccination. V gene TRBV6-1 combines with J gene TRBJ1-1, with D possibly matching TRBD1 (5 bases). The TCR sequence derives from a man aged 18 to 29 who received the YFV17D yellow fever vaccine. CDR3 DNA sequence: TGTGCCAGCAGTGAAGGGGGATATCGGGACGGGCCCCTTGGCACTGAAGCTTTCTTT. Its protein is CASSEGGYRDGPLGTEAFF.